These 18 T cell receptor beta chains were sequenced from one sample in a study of blood T cell repertoires in COVID-19. Method: immunoSEQ multiplex PCR; TCRdb's copy keeps in-frame clones and lacks some. The sample lists roughly 330,000 clones; 87% were seen once. Sequenced: peripheral blood. The source of these receptors is a young man with COVID-19, enrolled during active disease.

This sequence joins TRBV5-1 and TRBJ2-2, with D perhaps matching TRBD1 (6 bases). The CDR3 totals 15 residues. Trimming took off 6 bases at V and 4 bases at J, with 16 bases between the two ends. Germline lookup yields CDR1 SGHRS and CDR2 YFSETQ. CDR3 region: CASITGGSSTGELFF. CDR3 nucleotide sequence: TGCGCCAGCATTACTGGGGGCTCGAGCACCGGGGAGCTGTTTTTT.

This clone was counted only a few times. The chain is built from TRBV28 and TRBJ1-2; 8 nucleotides match TRBD1. There are 14 residues in the CDR3. Germline CDR1 MDHEN, CDR2 SYDVKM. After removal of 7 bases from V and 2 bases from J, the junction contained 6 bases not matched to a gene. In nucleotides, the CDR3 is TGTGCCAGCACGACAGGGGAAGGAAACTATGGCTACACCTTC. Amino acids: CASTTGEGNYGYTF.

The chain has TRBV19 and TRBJ1-5; D call uncertain. There are 13 residues in the CDR3. Trimming cost V 2 bases and J 5 bases, with 7 bases left between them. Germline CDR1 and CDR2: LNHDA and SQIVND (reference sequence). CDR3 coding DNA: TGTGCCAGTAGTATAACAGTGGATCAGCCCCAGCATTTT. Translated: CASSITVDQPQHF.

DNA for the CDR3: TGTGCCAGCAGTTTATATGTCCTAGCGGCTACCTACAATGAGCAGTTCTTC. This codes for CASSLYVLAATYNEQFF. The chain recombines TRBV27 with TRBJ2-1; 7 nucleotides line up with TRBD2. There are 17 residues in the CDR3. CDR1 is MNHEY, CDR2 SMNVEV, per germline (reference sequence). V was pared by 1 base and J by 2 bases, with 8 bases of the junction left unmatched.

The J gene is TRBJ2-1, the V gene TRBV28; 11 bases line up with TRBD2. V trimming: 7 bases; J trimming: 6 bases; junction bases outside the gene matches: 20. This CDR3 is built from 19 residues. Germline assignment: CDR1 MDHEN and CDR2 SYDVKM. The CDR3 nucleotides read TGTGCCAGCAACGGGGACATAAGACTAGCGGGAAGAAGGAGCAATGAGCAGTTCTTC. Protein sequence: CASNGDIRLAGRRSNEQFF. Looking up the rest from reference TRBV28 and TRBJ2-1 gives the full variable domain: DVKVTQSSRYLVKRTGEKVFLECVQDMDHENMFWYRQDPGLGLRLIYFSYDVKMKEKGDIPEGYSVSREKKERFSLILESASTNQTSMYLCASNGDIRLAGRRSNEQFFGPGTRLTVL.

This clone was detected only a few times. The chain carries TRBV28 and TRBJ2-7; 8 nucleotides line up with TRBD2. This CDR3 region has 15 residues. Germline-derived CDR1 and CDR2 are MDHEN and SYDVKM. V shed 9 bases, J shed 2 bases, and the junction held 12 bases outside the gene matches. This chain's CDR3 is CASGGGAGDPYEQYF. The CDR3 bases are TGTGCCAGTGGCGGGGGAGCGGGAGACCCCTACGAGCAGTACTTC. The variable domain in full, with the rest retrieved from reference TRBV28 and TRBJ2-7, is DVKVTQSSRYLVKRTGEKVFLECVQDMDHENMFWYRQDPGLGLRLIYFSYDVKMKEKGDIPEGYSVSREKKERFSLILESASTNQTSMYLCASGGGAGDPYEQYFGPGTRLTVT.

The gene calls are TRBV19 and TRBJ1-1; D remains ambiguous. V lost 3 bases to trimming and J lost 6 bases, with 11 bases between them. This CDR3 region has 13 residues. The germline V gene encodes CDR1 LNHDA and CDR2 SQIVND (reference sequence). The CDR3 DNA is TGTGCCAGTAGTATTAATTACTTGGCTGAAGCTTTCTTT. It encodes CASSINYLAEAFF.

This clone was found once. V and J are TRBV12-5 and TRBJ2-7, with D maybe TRBD1 (6 bases). Trimming pared 6 bases from V and 1 base from J, leaving 16 bases between. Germline V gene sequence: CDR1 LGHNT, CDR2 FRNRAP. The CDR3 has 15 amino acids. The CDR3 nucleotides are TGTGCTAGTGGCCCCACCGGGACAAAATCCTACGAGCAGTACTTC. Protein: CASGPTGTKSYEQYF.

The chain carries TRBV6-5 and TRBJ1-1; no clear D gene. The germline V and J ends were trimmed by 6 bases and 0 bases, with 8 bases remaining between them. Germline CDR1 and CDR2: MNHEY and SVGAGI. The CDR3 has 13 residues. The CDR3, as DNA: TGTGCCAGCAGAACCCACATGAACACTGAAGCTTTCTTT. This codes for CASRTHMNTEAFF.

The J gene is TRBJ2-2, the V gene TRBV10-1; 9 nucleotides agree with TRBD1. CDR1 WNHNN and CDR2 SYGVQD come from the germline V gene (reference sequence). V dropped 2 bases and J dropped 4; count of bases not matched to a gene: 5. The CDR3 runs to 16 residues. CDR3: CASSEPGQGTTGELFF. The CDR3 nucleotides read TGCGCCAGCAGTGAGCCTGGACAGGGGACCACCGGGGAGCTGTTTTTT.

CDR3 nucleotides: TGTGCCAGCAGCTCCGTTCCTCAGGGGGCTTCGAACACCGGGGAGCTGTTTTTT. Translation gives CASSSVPQGASNTGELFF. V and J are TRBV7-2 and TRBJ2-2; TRBD1 agrees at 8 bases. Per the germline V gene, CDR1 is SGHTA and CDR2 is FQGNSA. The CDR3 contains 18 residues. J was trimmed by 0 bases and V by 4 bases; bases with no gene match: 10.

V and J are TRBV5-1 and TRBJ1-2, with 12 bases identical to TRBD1. Germline V lookup: CDR1 SGHRS, CDR2 YFSETQ. J gave up 10 bases and V 3 bases, and 7 bases lay outside the gene matches. The CDR3 totals 14 residues. CDR3 DNA: TGCGCCAGCAGCTCCGGGACAGGGGGCTTGACCTACACCTTC. This codes for CASSSGTGGLTYTF.

The chain has TRBV4-3 and TRBJ1-6; TRBD1 matches at 7 bases. V shed 0 bases and J 5 bases; nucleotides not matched to a gene: 10. Germline assignment: CDR1 LGHNA and CDR2 YSLEER. The CDR3 loop spans 18 amino acids. The chain's CDR3 is CASSQDIPGQNNNSPLHF. The CDR3 bases are TGCGCCAGCAGCCAAGATATTCCGGGACAGAACAATAATTCACCCCTCCACTTT.

The chain combines TRBV5-4 with TRBJ2-7; 10 bases match TRBD2. The J segment lost 3 bases and the V segment lost 4 bases, leaving 1 base of the junction unmatched. Per the germline V gene, CDR1 is SGHNT and CDR2 is YYREEE (reference sequence). This CDR3 has 13 amino acids. The CDR3 loop is CASSPSGGYEQYF. As DNA, the CDR3 is TGTGCCAGCAGCCCTAGCGGGGGCTACGAGCAGTACTTC.

The chain carries TRBV28 and TRBJ2-5; 12 positions match TRBD2. The CDR3 is 18 amino acids. CDR1 is MDHEN, CDR2 SYDVKM, per germline. V lost 2 bases to trimming and J lost 3 bases; unmatched junction nucleotides: 10. The CDR3 nucleotides read TGTGCCAGCAGTTTACGTCTAGCGGGAGGGCCTATGAAAGAGACCCAGTACTTC. It codes for CASSLRLAGGPMKETQYF. The full variable domain, completed using reference TRBV28 and TRBJ2-5, is DVKVTQSSRYLVKRTGEKVFLECVQDMDHENMFWYRQDPGLGLRLIYFSYDVKMKEKGDIPEGYSVSREKKERFSLILESASTNQTSMYLCASSLRLAGGPMKETQYFGPGTRLLVL.

The J gene is TRBJ2-7, the V gene TRBV10-3; 8 bases are a match to TRBD1. V lost 3 bases, J lost 9 bases, and 7 bases stayed unmatched. The CDR3 is made up of 13 amino acids. Germline values: CDR1 ENHRY, CDR2 SYGVKD. CDR3 loop: CAISDRGRVWQYF. CDR3 sequence (DNA): TGTGCCATCAGTGACAGGGGGCGCGTCTGGCAGTACTTC.

The chain recombines TRBV9 with TRBJ2-5; 11 bases agree with TRBD2. The CDR3 is 16 amino acids. Trimming took 1 base from V and 7 from J; bases not matched to a gene: 9. The germline V gene encodes CDR1 SGDLS and CDR2 YYNGEE. CDR3 sequence reads: CASSVRASGGWVTQYF. The DNA for the CDR3 is TGTGCCAGCAGCGTAAGGGCTAGCGGGGGGTGGGTGACCCAGTACTTC.

The rearrangement uses TRBV6-5 and TRBJ2-3, with a possible D match to TRBD2 (5 bases). V was cut by 2 bases and J by 1 base, with 10 bases left in between. CDR1 MNHEY and CDR2 SVGAGI come from the germline V gene. This CDR3 is built from 15 residues. The CDR3 reads CASSYEGRGTDTQYF. The CDR3 coding sequence is TGTGCCAGCAGTTACGAGGGTAGGGGCACAGATACGCAGTATTTT.